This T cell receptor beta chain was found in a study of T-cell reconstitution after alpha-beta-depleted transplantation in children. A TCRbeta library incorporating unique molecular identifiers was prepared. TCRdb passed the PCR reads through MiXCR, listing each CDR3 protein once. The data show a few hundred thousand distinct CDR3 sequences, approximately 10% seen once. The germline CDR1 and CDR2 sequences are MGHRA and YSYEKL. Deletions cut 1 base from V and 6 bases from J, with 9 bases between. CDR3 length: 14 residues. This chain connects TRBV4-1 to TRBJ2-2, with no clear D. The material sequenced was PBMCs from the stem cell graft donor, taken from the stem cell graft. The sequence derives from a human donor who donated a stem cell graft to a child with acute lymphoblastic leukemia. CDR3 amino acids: CASSQGYQAGELFF. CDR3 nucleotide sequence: TGCGCCAGCAGCCAAGGGTACCAGGCCGGGGAGCTGTTTTTT.